This note documents a single T cell receptor beta chain sequence. Clones were read by immunoSEQ multiplex PCR, and TCRdb kept only the in-frame ones, dropping some. The sample holds around 29,000 clones; around 84% are singletons and the top ten take 2.5% to 3%. This entry comes from a study of PD-L1 blockade in urothelial cancer. Overall study context: Individuals in the cohort had been given 0 to 3 earlier chemotherapy regimens.

As to time point: peripheral blood 6 weeks after treatment start. Patients each gave 1 to 8 samples, pretreatment and on-treatment. Germline CDR1 is SGHRS and CDR2 is YFSETQ. The CDR3 is 16 amino acids. V lost 4 bases and J lost 3; bases outside the gene matches: 10. This chain uses TRBV5-1 with TRBJ1-3; 7 bases agree with TRBD1. This TCR was sampled from a man aged 65 to 85 with urothelial cancer. Source: PBMCs, taken around atezolizumab (anti-PD-L1) treatment. In DNA form, the CDR3 reads TGCGCCAGCAGCCTGGGACAGATAGGCCGTGGAAACACCATATATTTT. Residues: CASSLGQIGRGNTIYF.